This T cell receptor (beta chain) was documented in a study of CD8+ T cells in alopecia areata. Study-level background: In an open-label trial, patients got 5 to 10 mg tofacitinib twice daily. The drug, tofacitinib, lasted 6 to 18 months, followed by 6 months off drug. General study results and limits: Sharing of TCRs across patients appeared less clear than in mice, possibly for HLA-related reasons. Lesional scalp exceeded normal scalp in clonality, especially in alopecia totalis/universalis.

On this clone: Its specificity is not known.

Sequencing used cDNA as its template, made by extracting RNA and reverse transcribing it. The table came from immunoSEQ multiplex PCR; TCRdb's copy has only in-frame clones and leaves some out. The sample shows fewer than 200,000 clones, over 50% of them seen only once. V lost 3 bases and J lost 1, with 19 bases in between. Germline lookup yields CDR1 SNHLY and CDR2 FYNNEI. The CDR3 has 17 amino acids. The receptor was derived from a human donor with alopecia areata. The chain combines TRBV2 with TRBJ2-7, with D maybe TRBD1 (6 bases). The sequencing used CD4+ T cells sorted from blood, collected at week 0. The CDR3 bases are TGTGCCAGCAGTGATGGGGTTGGACAGCCGCAGTCCTACGAGCAGTACTTC. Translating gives CASSDGVGQPQSYEQYF.